This T cell receptor beta chain was captured in a study of blood T cell repertoires in COVID-19. Looked up from germline, CDR1 is SGDLS and CDR2 is YYNGEE. CDR3 length: 14 residues. Trimming left V 4 bases short and J 4 bases short, with 11 bases between. Measured with immunoSEQ multiplex PCR; TCRdb has only the in-frame clones, and not every one. This table holds fewer than 200,000 clones, about 87% found once. The sequencing input was peripheral blood. V and J are TRBV9 and TRBJ2-2; D remains unclear. The origin of this receptor is a man aged 55 to 70 with acute or convalescent COVID-19. In DNA form, the CDR3 reads TGTGCCAGCAGCCCCGCGCGGCTCACCGGGGAGCTGTTTTTT. Translation: CASSPARLTGELFF.